The clone carrying this T cell receptor (beta chain) was counted many times. Its antigen is currently unknown. A process of 5'RACE template switching, which added a universal primer site and UMIs, was used to make TCR cDNA. TCRdb re-called the 5' RACE reads with MiXCR, one entry per CDR3 protein. The profile covers around 320,000 distinct CDR3 sequences, with about 11% appearing a single time and under 4% taken by the ten largest. Germline V lookup: CDR1 MDHEN, CDR2 SYDVKM. The CDR3 loop spans 14 amino acids. V was pared by 9 bases and J by 4 bases, with 18 bases between. These data belong to a study of T cells after yellow fever vaccination. Study results and limitations: Clones from primary vaccination mostly reappeared after the booster (about 97% CD4, around 90% CD8).

The clonotype originates from a man aged 18-30 years who received the YFV17D yellow fever vaccine. This chain uses TRBV28 with TRBJ1-2; D is unclear. Sequencing used CD4+ T cells sorted from PBMCs, obtained 45 days after the yellow fever booster vaccination. CDR3 DNA: TGTGCCAGTGAGCCCCAGGCCATTCCCTATGGCTACACCTTC. This translates into CASEPQAIPYGYTF.